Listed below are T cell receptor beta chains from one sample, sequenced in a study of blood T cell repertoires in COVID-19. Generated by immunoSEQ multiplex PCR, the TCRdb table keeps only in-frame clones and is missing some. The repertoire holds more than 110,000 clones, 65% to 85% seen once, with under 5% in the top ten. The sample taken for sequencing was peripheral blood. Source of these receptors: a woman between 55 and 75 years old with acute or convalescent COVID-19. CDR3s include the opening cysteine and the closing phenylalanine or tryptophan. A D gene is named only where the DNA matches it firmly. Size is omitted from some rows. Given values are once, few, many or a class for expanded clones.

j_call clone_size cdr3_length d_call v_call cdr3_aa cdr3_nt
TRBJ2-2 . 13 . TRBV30 CACRVIARGELFF TGTGCCTGCAGGGTTATTGCCCGCGGGGAGCTGTTTTTT
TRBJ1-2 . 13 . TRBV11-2 CASSPGQNYGYTF TGTGCCAGCAGCCCCGGACAGAACTATGGCTACACCTTC
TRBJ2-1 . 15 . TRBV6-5 CASSYYPGWDNEQFF TGTGCCAGCAGTTACTACCCAGGGTGGGACAATGAGCAGTTCTTC
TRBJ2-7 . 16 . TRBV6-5 CASSFGGGKSSYEQYF TGTGCCAGCAGTTTCGGTGGGGGGAAAAGCTCCTACGAGCAGTACTTC
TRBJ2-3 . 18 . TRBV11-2 CASSLLSGAKGYTDTQYF TGTGCCAGCAGCCTGTTATCGGGAGCCAAAGGCTACACAGATACGCAGTATTTT
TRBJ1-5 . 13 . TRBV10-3 CASTGGPNQPQHF TGTGCCAGTACGGGGGGCCCTAATCAGCCCCAGCATTTT
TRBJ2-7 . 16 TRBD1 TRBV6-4 CASTDDKTGPAYEQYF TGTGCCAGCACTGATGATAAGACAGGGCCTGCCTACGAGCAGTACTTC
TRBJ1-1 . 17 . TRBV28 CASSFYRVFARDTEAFF TGTGCCAGCAGTTTCTACAGGGTTTTCGCCCGGGACACTGAAGCTTTCTTT
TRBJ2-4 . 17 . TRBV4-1 CASSQDFRNLAKNIQYF TGCGCCAGCAGCCAAGATTTCAGGAACCTAGCCAAAAACATTCAGTACTTC
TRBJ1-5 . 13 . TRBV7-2 CASSGRTNQPQHF TGTGCCAGCAGCGGCCGTACGAATCAGCCCCAGCATTTT
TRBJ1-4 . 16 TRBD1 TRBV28 CASSLWPTGEGEKLFF TGTGCCAGCAGTTTATGGCCGACAGGGGAAGGGGAAAAACTGTTTTTT
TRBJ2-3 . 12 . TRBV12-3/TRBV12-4 CASSPSSDTQYF TGTGCCAGCAGTCCGAGTTCAGATACGCAGTATTTT
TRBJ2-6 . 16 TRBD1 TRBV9 CASSAQGAQGANVLTF TGTGCCAGCAGCGCCCAGGGGGCGCAGGGGGCCAACGTCCTGACTTTC
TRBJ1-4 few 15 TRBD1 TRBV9 CASSVTGQGNEKLFF TGTGCCAGCAGCGTAACGGGACAGGGTAATGAAAAACTGTTTTTT
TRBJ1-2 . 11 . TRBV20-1 CSASDSYGYTF TGCAGTGCTAGCGACAGCTATGGCTACACCTTC
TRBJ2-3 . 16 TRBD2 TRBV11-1 CASSLEGAGLVRTQYF TGTGCCAGCAGCTTAGAGGGCGCGGGACTAGTACGCACGCAGTATTTT
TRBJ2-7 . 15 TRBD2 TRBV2 CASRRTSGSLNEQYF TGTGCCAGCAGGCGGACTAGCGGGAGTCTGAACGAGCAGTACTTC
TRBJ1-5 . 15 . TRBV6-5 CASSHSGEINQPQHF TGTGCCAGCAGTCACTCCGGGGAGATCAATCAGCCCCAGCATTTT
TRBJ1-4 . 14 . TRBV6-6 CASSPLSANEKLFF TGTGCCAGCAGTCCCCTCTCCGCTAATGAAAAACTGTTTTTT
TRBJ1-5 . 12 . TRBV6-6 CAGGESNQPQHF TGTGCCGGAGGGGAGAGCAATCAGCCCCAGCATTTT
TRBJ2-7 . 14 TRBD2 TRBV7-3 CASSLSAGGGEQYF TGTGCCAGCAGCTTATCAGCGGGAGGAGGCGAGCAGTACTTC
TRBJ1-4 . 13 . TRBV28 CASSPREGGKLFF TGTGCCAGCAGTCCCCGCGAAGGGGGAAAACTGTTTTTT
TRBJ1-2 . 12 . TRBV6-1 CASSEESYGYTF TGTGCCAGCAGTGAAGAGAGTTATGGCTACACCTTC
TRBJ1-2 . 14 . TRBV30 CAWIRSFSGYGYTF TGTGCCTGGATTCGGAGCTTTTCTGGCTATGGCTACACCTTC
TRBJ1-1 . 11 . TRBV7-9 CASGGNTEAFF TGTGCCAGCGGAGGGAACACTGAAGCTTTCTTT
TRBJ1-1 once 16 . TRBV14 CASSQVERTANTEAFF TGTGCCAGCAGCCAAGTCGAGAGAACAGCGAACACTGAAGCTTTCTTT
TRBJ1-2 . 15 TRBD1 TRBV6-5 CASSYFGGGAYGYTF TGTGCCAGCAGTTATTTTGGAGGGGGCGCGTATGGCTACACCTTC
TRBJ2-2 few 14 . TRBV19 CASNRGAVTGELFF TGTGCCAGTAACCGGGGGGCGGTGACCGGGGAGCTGTTTTTT
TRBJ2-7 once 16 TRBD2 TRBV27 CASSLSSGRYSYEQYF TGTGCCAGCAGTTTATCCAGCGGGAGGTATTCCTACGAGCAGTACTTC
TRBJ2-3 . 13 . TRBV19 CASRDINTDTQYF TGTGCCAGTAGGGACATCAACACAGATACGCAGTATTTT
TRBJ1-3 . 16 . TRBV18 CASSPRTQGAGNTIYF TGTGCCAGCTCACCACGTACACAGGGTGCTGGAAACACCATATATTTT
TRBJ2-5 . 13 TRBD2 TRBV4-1 CASSPGTKETQYF TGCGCCAGCAGCCCAGGGACTAAAGAGACCCAGTACTTC
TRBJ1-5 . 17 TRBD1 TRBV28 CASSLVTGAMHNQPQHF TGTGCCAGCAGTTTAGTTACAGGGGCGATGCACAATCAGCCCCAGCATTTT
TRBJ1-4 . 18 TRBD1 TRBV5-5 CASSLARTGIRTNEKLFF TGTGCCAGCAGCTTGGCTCGGACAGGGATCCGGACTAATGAAAAACTGTTTTTT
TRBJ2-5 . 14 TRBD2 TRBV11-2 CASSFSGRGQTQYF TGTGCCAGCAGCTTTAGCGGGAGGGGACAGACCCAGTACTTC
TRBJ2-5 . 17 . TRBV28 CASSLGGRAGESVTQYF TGTGCCAGCAGTCTCGGTGGGAGAGCCGGCGAATCAGTGACCCAGTACTTC
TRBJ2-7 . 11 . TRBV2 CASSAGYEQYF TGTGCCAGCAGTGCAGGCTACGAGCAGTACTTC
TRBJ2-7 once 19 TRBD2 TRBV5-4 CASSFGGAGTSGSAYEQYF TGTGCCAGCAGCTTCGGGGGAGCAGGGACTAGCGGGAGCGCCTACGAGCAGTACTTC
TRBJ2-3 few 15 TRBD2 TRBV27 CASSLYSGRSDTQYF TGTGCCAGCAGTTTGTATAGCGGGAGGTCAGATACGCAGTATTTT
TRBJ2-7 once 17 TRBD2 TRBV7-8 CASSETSSGSIPYEQYF TGTGCCAGCAGCGAAACTTCTAGCGGGAGTATCCCCTACGAGCAGTACTTC
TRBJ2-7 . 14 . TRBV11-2 CASSLDRGSYEQYF TGTGCCAGCAGCTTAGATCGGGGTAGCTACGAGCAGTACTTC
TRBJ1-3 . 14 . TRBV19 CASKIQTSGNTIYF TGTGCCAGTAAGATACAGACCTCTGGAAACACCATATATTTT
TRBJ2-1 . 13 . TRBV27 CASSYRYGNEQFF TGTGCCAGCAGCTACAGGTACGGCAATGAGCAGTTCTTC
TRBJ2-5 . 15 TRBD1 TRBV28 CASSLGDRGLETQYF TGTGCCAGCAGTTTAGGGGACAGGGGGCTAGAGACCCAGTACTTC
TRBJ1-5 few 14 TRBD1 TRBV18 CASSLSQGNQPQHF TGTGCCAGCTCACTCTCACAGGGGAATCAGCCCCAGCATTTT
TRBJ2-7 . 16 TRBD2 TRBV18 CASSQGTSGRGYEQYF TGTGCCAGCTCACAAGGGACTAGCGGGAGGGGGTACGAGCAGTACTTC
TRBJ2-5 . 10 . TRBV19 CASSGAPQYF TGTGCCAGTTCGGGAGCCCCCCAGTACTTC
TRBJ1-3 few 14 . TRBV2 CASRDSGFGNTIYF TGTGCCAGCAGGGACAGTGGGTTTGGAAACACCATATATTTT
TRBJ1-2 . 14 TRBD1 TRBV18 CASSPGQDPYGYTF TGTGCCAGCTCACCCGGACAGGACCCCTATGGCTACACCTTC
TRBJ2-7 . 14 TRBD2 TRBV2 CASRDTSAAPEQYF TGTGCCAGCAGGGATACTAGCGCCGCGCCGGAGCAGTACTTC
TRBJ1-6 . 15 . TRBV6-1 CASSDAPGNNSPLHF TGTGCCAGCAGTGACGCTCCAGGGAATAATTCACCCCTCCACTTT
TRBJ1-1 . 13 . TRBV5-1 CASSSGQRTEAFF TGCGCCAGCAGCAGTGGACAGAGGACTGAAGCTTTCTTT
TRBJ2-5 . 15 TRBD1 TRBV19 CASSPFGQGSETQYF TGTGCCAGTAGTCCCTTCGGACAGGGGTCAGAGACCCAGTACTTC
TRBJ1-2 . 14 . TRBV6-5 CASSYLDSNYGYTF TGTGCCAGCAGTTACTTGGACAGTAACTATGGCTACACCTTC
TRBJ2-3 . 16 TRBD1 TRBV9 CASSRGQASFTDTQYF TGTGCCAGCAGCCGGGGACAGGCTAGTTTCACAGATACGCAGTATTTT
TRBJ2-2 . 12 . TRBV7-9 CASSLVSGELFF TGTGCCAGCAGCTTAGTATCCGGGGAGCTGTTTTTT
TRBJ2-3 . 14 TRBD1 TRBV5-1 CASSLNRGTDTQYF TGCGCCAGCAGCTTAAACAGGGGAACAGATACGCAGTATTTT
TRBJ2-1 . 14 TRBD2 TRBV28 CATGGIVSYNEQFF TGTGCCACGGGAGGCATTGTCTCCTACAATGAGCAGTTCTTC
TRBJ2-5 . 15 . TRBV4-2 CASSQEITAQGTQYF TGTGCCAGCAGCCAAGAGATAACAGCTCAAGGGACCCAGTACTTC